The 9 T cell receptor beta chains below all came from one sample that was sequenced in a study of CD8 T cells in Susac syndrome. After extraction with the RNeasy kit, about 0.45 to 1 ug of the RNA was reverse transcribed using random hexamers. TCRdb analysed the immunoSEQ multiplex PCR reads with MiXCR anew, one entry per CDR3 protein. The repertoire holds about 190,000 distinct CDR3 sequences, with approximately 94% as singletons. The material sequenced was CD4+ T cells from PBMCs. The receptor source for this set is a human donor with Susac syndrome.

This clonotype was counted a few times. CDR3 sequence (DNA): TGTGCCAGCTCACGGAGCACAGATACGCAGTATTTT. Its translation: CASSRSTDTQYF. J is TRBJ2-3 and V is TRBV18, with unresolved D. Germline V gives CDR1 KGHSH, CDR2 LQKENI. The CDR3 runs 12 residues. Trimming cost V 4 bases and J 0 bases, with 2 bases left between them.

V is TRBV15 and J is TRBJ1-2; 8 positions match TRBD1. J was trimmed by 4 bases and V by 2 bases; bases with no gene match: 6. CDR1 is LNHNV, CDR2 YYDKDF, per germline (reference sequence). The length of the CDR3 is 15 residues. The CDR3 is CATSRTVTGVYGYTF. The CDR3 DNA reads TGTGCCACCAGCAGAACAGTGACAGGGGTCTATGGCTACACCTTC.

For this clonotype: Lacking the conserved final phenylalanine or tryptophan, this CDR3 likely reflects a read error. V is TRBV29-1 and J is TRBJ2-5; tentatively, D is TRBD1 (5 bases). With 0 bases removed from V and 5 bases from J, the gap between germline ends came to 13 bases. The CDR3 is made up of 14 amino acids. CDR1 is SQVTM and CDR2 is ANQGSEA in the germline V gene. Here the CDR3 reads CSVEDPRVSETQYL. The CDR3 nucleotides read TGCAGCGTTGAAGATCCCAGGGTGTCGGAGACCCAGTACCTC.

This rearrangement joins TRBV7-8 to TRBJ2-5; unclear D gene. Trimming took off 5 bases at V and 0 bases at J, with 13 bases between the two ends. Looked up from germline, CDR1 is SGHVS and CDR2 is FQNEAQ. This CDR3 has 15 residues. The CDR3 loop is CASSKRTGNQETQYF. As DNA, the CDR3 is TGTGCCAGCAGCAAAAGGACCGGTAACCAAGAGACCCAGTACTTC.

The rearrangement uses TRBV12-5 and TRBJ2-7, with D perhaps given as TRBD1 or TRBD2 (5 bases each). Germline V gene lookup returns CDR1 LGHNT and CDR2 FRNRAP. The V gene lost 6 bases and the J gene lost 2 bases, with 5 bases spanning the gap. The CDR3 consists of 11 residues. The CDR3 DNA follows: TGTGCTAGTGGGGGGGCCTACGAGCAGTACTTC. This gives the protein CASGGAYEQYF.

The chain is built from TRBV30 and TRBJ2-3; TRBD2 might be the D (6 bases). Germline CDR1 and CDR2: GTSNPN and SVGIG (reference sequence). V shed 2 bases and J shed 2 bases, with 11 bases lying between them. The CDR3 spans 14 residues. CDR3 sequence: CAWSLAGNTDTQYF. In DNA form, the CDR3 reads TGTGCCTGGAGTCTGGCGGGAAACACAGATACGCAGTATTTT.

The DNA of the CDR3 is TGCAGTGCTAGAGGGGGTACTTACACAGATACGCAGTATTTT. Amino acids: CSARGGTYTDTQYF. This chain connects TRBV20-1 to TRBJ2-3; D call uncertain. Germline assignment: CDR1 DFQATT and CDR2 SNEGSKA (reference sequence). The CDR3 has 14 amino acids. With 1 base removed from V and 2 bases from J, the gap between germline ends came to 10 bases.

Of note for this clonotype: A read error may produce the germline difference seen at one junction end. The chain is built from TRBV20-1 and TRBJ2-7, with D perhaps TRBD1 (8 bases). Germline V gene lookup returns CDR1 DFQATT and CDR2 SNEGSKA (reference sequence). There are 16 residues in the CDR3. Here the CDR3 DNA reads TGCAGTGCCCAGCCACCAGCGGGACAGGTCTCCTACGAGCAGCACTTC. As protein: CSAQPPAGQVSYEQHF.

The chain has TRBV5-1 and TRBJ2-1; TRBD1 is a possible D gene (6 bases). Trimming shortened V by 0 bases and J by 15 bases, and 16 bases separated the two germline ends. Germline V gives CDR1 SGHRS, CDR2 YFSETQ. The CDR3 has 13 amino acids. The CDR3 bases are TGCGCCAGCAGCTTGGATACAGGGATGGGGTGGTTCTTC. Translating gives CASSLDTGMGWFF.